Each of the 13 T cell receptor beta chains below was sequenced from the same sample in a study of blood T cell repertoires in COVID-19. This table comes from immunoSEQ multiplex PCR, and its TCRdb copy is limited to in-frame clones, with some not included. This table has about 410,000 clones, approximately 90% appearing once. Material for sequencing was peripheral blood. Receptors originate from a woman aged 40 to 55 with COVID-19, enrolled during active disease.

V is TRBV6-2 or TRBV6-3 and J is TRBJ1-2; D is perhaps TRBD1 (5 bases). Germline V lookup: CDR1 MNHEY, CDR2 SVGEGT. The V end lost 2 bases, the J end lost 4 bases, and 11 bases lay between the germline ends. This CDR3 is 14 amino acids long. The CDR3 coding sequence is TGTGCCAGCAGTTACAAGGCGGGGGTCTATGGCTACACCTTC. It encodes CASSYKAGVYGYTF.

This clone has only one observation. The V and J genes are TRBV29-1 and TRBJ2-1; 9 positions match TRBD1. CDR1 is SQVTM, CDR2 ANQGSEA, per germline. This CDR3 spans 14 amino acids. The ends lost 5 bases at V and 3 bases at J; junction bases unmatched: 5. The CDR3 region has the DNA TGCAGCGTTTTAGGGGACAGGGACTACAATGAGCAGTTCTTC. Translating it yields CSVLGDRDYNEQFF.

The CDR3 DNA follows: TGTGCCACCCGGGACAGGGTCAGCAATCAGCCCCAGCATTTT. Protein product: CATRDRVSNQPQHF. The gene calls are TRBV19 and TRBJ1-5, with 9 bases identical to TRBD1. The germline CDR1 and CDR2 sequences are LNHDA and SQIVND (reference sequence). There are 14 residues in the CDR3. V lost 10 bases to trimming and J lost 1 base; unmatched junction nucleotides: 5.

V is TRBV2 and J is TRBJ2-5; TRBD2 might be the D (6 bases). Germline V gene lookup returns CDR1 SNHLY and CDR2 FYNNEI. Between the trimmed V and J ends, which lost 7 bases and 7 bases, there was a span of 13 bases. The CDR3 extends over 12 amino acids. DNA for the CDR3: TGTGCCAGCACTCCGGGAGACGGGACCCAGTACTTC. Translating it yields CASTPGDGTQYF.

The chain employs TRBV18 and TRBJ1-2; 7 bases are a match to TRBD1. The CDR3 consists of 16 residues. The V segment lost 1 base and the J segment 4 bases; nucleotides outside the gene matches: 9. CDR1 KGHSH and CDR2 LQKENI come from the germline V gene. CDR3 DNA: TGTGCCAGCTCACCACTAGACAGGGCCTCTGGCTATGGCTACACCTTC. Protein product: CASSPLDRASGYGYTF.

The gene calls are TRBV11-1 and TRBJ1-1; TRBD1 agrees at 10 bases. The CDR3 consists of 15 residues. The V segment lost 6 bases and the J segment 4 bases; nucleotides outside the gene matches: 8. Per the germline V gene, CDR1 is SGHAT and CDR2 is FQDESV (reference sequence). The CDR3 spells CASRSGQGLGTEAFF. The DNA of the CDR3 is TGTGCCAGCAGGTCGGGACAGGGGTTGGGCACTGAAGCTTTCTTT. Using reference TRBV11-1 and TRBJ1-1 for the parts outside the CDR3, the full variable domain is EAEVAQSPRYKITEKSQAVAFWCDPISGHATLYWYRQILGQGPELLVQFQDESVVDDSQLPKDRFSAERLKGVDSTLKIQPAELGDSAMYLCASRSGQGLGTEAFFGQGTRLTVV.

This chain joins TRBV5-1 and TRBJ1-4; D unresolved. Per germline, CDR1 SGHRS and CDR2 YFSETQ. V lost 6 bases and J lost 4, with 13 bases in between. This CDR3 is built from 14 residues. The CDR3 DNA follows: TGCGCCAGCAAAGCGGAGTCGGTTAATGAAAAACTGTTTTTT. Protein sequence: CASKAESVNEKLFF.

This chain connects TRBV9 to TRBJ2-1, with 7 bases aligning to TRBD2. The germline V gene encodes CDR1 SGDLS and CDR2 YYNGEE. The V gene end was trimmed by 2 bases and the J gene end by 7 bases; junction bases not matched to a gene: 3. This CDR3 has 13 amino acids. This CDR3 is CASSVGGVNEQFF. For the CDR3, the DNA is TGTGCCAGCAGCGTTGGGGGGGTGAATGAGCAGTTCTTC.

The chain is built from TRBV6-5 and TRBJ2-7, with TRBD1 identical over 8 bases. The V segment lost 6 bases and the J segment 3 bases; nucleotides outside the gene matches: 1. The CDR3 is made up of 12 amino acids. Germline V lookup: CDR1 MNHEY, CDR2 SVGAGI. CDR3 sequence: CASSGQGYEQYF. The CDR3, as DNA: TGTGCCAGCAGCGGACAGGGCTACGAGCAGTACTTC.

The chain carries TRBV18 and TRBJ2-3; TRBD1 agrees at 11 bases. In germline, CDR1 is KGHSH, CDR2 LQKENI. The CDR3 spans 18 residues. The trim removed 4 bases at V and 1 base at J, leaving 10 bases unmatched. CDR3 sequence: CASSRYGQGASGTDTQYF. In nucleotides, the CDR3 is TGTGCCAGCTCACGGTACGGACAGGGGGCGTCGGGCACAGATACGCAGTATTTT.

The chain carries TRBV5-1 and TRBJ2-2, with TRBD1 identical over 8 bases. This CDR3 spans 16 amino acids. The ends lost 1 base at V and 5 bases at J; junction bases unmatched: 7. Germline V CDR1 and CDR2: SGHRS, YFSETQ. The CDR3 here is CASSLSQGAGTGELFF. The DNA for the CDR3 is TGCGCCAGCAGCTTGAGTCAGGGGGCAGGGACCGGGGAGCTGTTTTTT.

Regarding this clone: The sample carries other DNA sequences with the same CDR3. This chain links TRBV28 with TRBJ1-2, with D possibly matching TRBD1 (6 bases). The V gene's germline CDR1 is MDHEN and CDR2 SYDVKM. Trimming stripped 3 bases from V and 5 bases from J, with 13 bases between. The CDR3 runs 14 residues. The CDR3 DNA reads TGTGCCAGCAGTTTGTCAGGGGTGGGGTATGGCTACACCTTC. It encodes CASSLSGVGYGYTF.

This clone was seen a single time. The chain joins TRBV7-2 to TRBJ2-7; a weak D match, TRBD2 (5 bases). This CDR3 has 15 amino acids. Germline V gene lookup returns CDR1 SGHTA and CDR2 FQGNSA. The V end lost 2 bases, the J end lost 6 bases, and 17 bases lay between the germline ends. This CDR3 reads CASSLLSGLRGEQYF. The CDR3, as DNA: TGTGCCAGCAGCTTATTATCAGGTTTACGGGGCGAGCAGTACTTC.